What follows is one T cell receptor (beta chain) and its context. Enrolled during active infection, Seattle patients were then followed longitudinally. The record originates from a study of blood T cell repertoires in COVID-19. The CDR3 covers 14 residues. With V trimmed by 6 bases and J by 8 bases, 9 bases remained unmatched. The germline CDR1 and CDR2 sequences are MNHEY and SVGAGI. Sequencing used immunoSEQ multiplex PCR; TCRdb keeps in-frame clones, though not all of them. Here the sample spans some 270,000 clones, 90% being singletons. Sequenced material: peripheral blood. The rearrangement links TRBV6-5 to TRBJ1-4, with 7 positions matching TRBD1. The TCR was taken from a woman aged 60-75 years with COVID-19, enrolled during active disease. The CDR3 DNA is TGTGCCAGCAGCCTTACAGGGGCGGGAGAAAAACTGTTTTTT. This codes for CASSLTGAGEKLFF.